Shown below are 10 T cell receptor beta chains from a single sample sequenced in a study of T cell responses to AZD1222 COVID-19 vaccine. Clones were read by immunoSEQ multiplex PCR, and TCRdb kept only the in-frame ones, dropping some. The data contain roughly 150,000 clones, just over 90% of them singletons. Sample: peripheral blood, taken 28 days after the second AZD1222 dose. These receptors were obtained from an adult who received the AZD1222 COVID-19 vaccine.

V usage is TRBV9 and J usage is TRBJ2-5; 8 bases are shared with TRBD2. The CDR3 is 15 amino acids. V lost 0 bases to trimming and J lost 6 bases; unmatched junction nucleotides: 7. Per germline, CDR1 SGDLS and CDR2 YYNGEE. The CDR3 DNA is TGTGCCAGCAGCGTAGACGGGCGGGGGGCACAGACCCAGTACTTC. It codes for CASSVDGRGAQTQYF.

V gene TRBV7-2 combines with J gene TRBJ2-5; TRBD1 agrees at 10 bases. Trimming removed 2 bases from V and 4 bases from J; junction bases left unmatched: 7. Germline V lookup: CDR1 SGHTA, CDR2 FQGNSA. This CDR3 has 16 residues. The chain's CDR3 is CASSLSGQGFRETQYF. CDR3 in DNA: TGTGCCAGCAGCTTATCGGGACAGGGGTTTCGAGAGACCCAGTACTTC.

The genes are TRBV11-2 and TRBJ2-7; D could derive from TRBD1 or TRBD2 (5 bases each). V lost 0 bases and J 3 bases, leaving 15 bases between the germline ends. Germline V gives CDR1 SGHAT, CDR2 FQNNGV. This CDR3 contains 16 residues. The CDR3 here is CASSLDWGISIYEQYF. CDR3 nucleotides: TGTGCCAGCAGCTTAGATTGGGGGATATCGATCTACGAGCAGTACTTC.

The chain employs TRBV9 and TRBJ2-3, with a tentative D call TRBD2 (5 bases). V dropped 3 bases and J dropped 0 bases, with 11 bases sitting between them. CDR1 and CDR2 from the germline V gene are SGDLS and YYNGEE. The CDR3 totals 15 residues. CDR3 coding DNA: TGTGCCAGCAGCGGGACTGGAATTAGCACAGATACGCAGTATTTT. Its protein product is CASSGTGISTDTQYF.

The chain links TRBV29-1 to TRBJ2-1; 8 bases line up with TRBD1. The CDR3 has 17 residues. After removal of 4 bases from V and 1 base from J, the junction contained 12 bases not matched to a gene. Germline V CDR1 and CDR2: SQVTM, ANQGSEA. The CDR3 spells CSVGSFWTGTSYNEQFF. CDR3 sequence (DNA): TGCAGCGTTGGAAGTTTCTGGACAGGGACTTCCTACAATGAGCAGTTCTTC.

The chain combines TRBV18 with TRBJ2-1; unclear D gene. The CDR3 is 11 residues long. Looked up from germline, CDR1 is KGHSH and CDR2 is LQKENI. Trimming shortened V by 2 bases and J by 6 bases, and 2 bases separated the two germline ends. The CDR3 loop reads CASSPANEQFF. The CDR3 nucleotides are TGTGCCAGCTCACCAGCCAATGAGCAGTTCTTC. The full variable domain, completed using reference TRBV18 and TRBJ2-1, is NAGVMQNPRHLVRRRGQEARLRCSPMKGHSHVYWYRQLPEEGLKFMVYLQKENIIDESGMPKERFSAEFPKEGPSILRIQQVVRGDSAAYFCASSPANEQFFGPGTRLTVL.

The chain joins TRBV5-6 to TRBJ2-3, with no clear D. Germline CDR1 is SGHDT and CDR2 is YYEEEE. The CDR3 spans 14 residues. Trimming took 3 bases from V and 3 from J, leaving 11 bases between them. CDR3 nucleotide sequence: TGTGCCAGCAGCTCTGGCCCGCTAACAGATACGCAGTATTTT. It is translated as CASSSGPLTDTQYF.

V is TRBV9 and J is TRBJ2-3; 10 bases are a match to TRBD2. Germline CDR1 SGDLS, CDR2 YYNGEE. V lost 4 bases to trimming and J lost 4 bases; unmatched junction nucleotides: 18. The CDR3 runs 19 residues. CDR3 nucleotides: TGTGCCAGCAGCCCTTATGCTAGCGGGGGTCTAAGTAGGGCAGATACGCAGTATTTT. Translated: CASSPYASGGLSRADTQYF.

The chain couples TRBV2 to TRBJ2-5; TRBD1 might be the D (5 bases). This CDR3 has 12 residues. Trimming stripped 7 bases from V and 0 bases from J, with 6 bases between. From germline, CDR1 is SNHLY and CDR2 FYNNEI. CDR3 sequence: CASKDNQETQYF. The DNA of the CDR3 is TGTGCCAGCAAGGACAACCAAGAGACCCAGTACTTC.

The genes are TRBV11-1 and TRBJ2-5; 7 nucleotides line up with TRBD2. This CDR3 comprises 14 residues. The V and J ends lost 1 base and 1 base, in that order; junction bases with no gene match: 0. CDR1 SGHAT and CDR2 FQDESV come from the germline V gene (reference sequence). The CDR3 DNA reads TGTGCCAGCAGCTTAGGCGGGAGCCAAGAGACCCAGTACTTC. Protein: CASSLGGSQETQYF.